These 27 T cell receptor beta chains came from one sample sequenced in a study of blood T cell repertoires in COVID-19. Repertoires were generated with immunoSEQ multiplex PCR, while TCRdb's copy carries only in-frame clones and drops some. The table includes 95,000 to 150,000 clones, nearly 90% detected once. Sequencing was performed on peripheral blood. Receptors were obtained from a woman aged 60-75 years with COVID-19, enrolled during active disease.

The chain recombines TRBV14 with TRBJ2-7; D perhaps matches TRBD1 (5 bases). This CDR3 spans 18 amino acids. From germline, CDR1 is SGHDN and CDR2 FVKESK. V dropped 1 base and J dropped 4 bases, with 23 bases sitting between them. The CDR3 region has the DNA TGTGCCAGCAGCCAAGTGGGTCCCCAAGTCCTTAGGGGATACGAGCAGTACTTC. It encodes CASSQVGPQVLRGYEQYF.

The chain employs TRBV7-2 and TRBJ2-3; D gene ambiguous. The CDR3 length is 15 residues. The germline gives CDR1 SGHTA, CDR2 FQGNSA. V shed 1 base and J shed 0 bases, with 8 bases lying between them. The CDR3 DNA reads TGTGCCAGCAGCTTAGACCCAGGAAGCACAGATACGCAGTATTTT. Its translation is CASSLDPGSTDTQYF.

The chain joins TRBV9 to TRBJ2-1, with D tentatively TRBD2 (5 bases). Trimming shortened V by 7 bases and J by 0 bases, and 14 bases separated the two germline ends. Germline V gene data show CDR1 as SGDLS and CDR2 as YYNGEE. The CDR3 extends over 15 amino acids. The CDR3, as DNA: TGTGCCAGCGGAGGAGGAATGGTCTCCTACAATGAGCAGTTCTTC. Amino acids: CASGGGMVSYNEQFF.

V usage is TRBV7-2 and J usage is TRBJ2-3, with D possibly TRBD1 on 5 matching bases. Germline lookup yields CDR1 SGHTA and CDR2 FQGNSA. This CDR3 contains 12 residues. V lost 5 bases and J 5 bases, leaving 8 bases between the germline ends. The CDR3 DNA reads TGTGCCAGCAGCCTGGACATAGATACGCAGTATTTT. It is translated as CASSLDIDTQYF. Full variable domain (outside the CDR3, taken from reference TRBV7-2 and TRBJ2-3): GAGVSQSPSNKVTEKGKDVELRCDPISGHTALYWYRQSLGQGLEFLIYFQGNSAPDKSGLPSDRFSAERTGGSVSTLTIQRTQQEDSAVYLCASSLDIDTQYFGPGTRLTVL.

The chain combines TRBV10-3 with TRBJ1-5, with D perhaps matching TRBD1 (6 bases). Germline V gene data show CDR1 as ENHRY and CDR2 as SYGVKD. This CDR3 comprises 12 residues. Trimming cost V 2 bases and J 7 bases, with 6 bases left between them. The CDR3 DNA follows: TGTGCCATCAGTGAGGGGGGCCAGCCCCAGCATTTT. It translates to CAISEGGQPQHF.

The CDR3, as DNA: TGTGCCAGCAGACCATCTAGCGGGGGCGGCACAGATACGCAGTATTTT. Amino acids: CASRPSSGGGTDTQYF. The chain is built from TRBV3-1 (or the pseudogene TRBV3-2) and TRBJ2-3; TRBD2 matches 10 bases. Trimming took 6 bases from V and 1 from J; bases not matched to a gene: 7. This CDR3 comprises 16 residues. Germline-derived CDR1 and CDR2 are LGHDT and YNNKEL (reference sequence).

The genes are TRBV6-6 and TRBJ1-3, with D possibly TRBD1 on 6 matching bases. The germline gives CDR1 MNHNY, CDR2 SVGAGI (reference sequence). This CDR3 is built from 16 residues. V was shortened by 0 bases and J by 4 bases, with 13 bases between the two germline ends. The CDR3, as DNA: TGTGCCAGCAGTTACTCGCTCCCGGGGGGCGGAAACACCATATATTTT. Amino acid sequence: CASSYSLPGGGNTIYF.

CDR3 loop: CASSVIGGTDTQYF. CDR3 coding DNA: TGTGCCAGCAGCGTAATCGGGGGCACAGATACGCAGTATTTT. V is TRBV9 and J is TRBJ2-3, with D maybe TRBD2 (5 bases). V was clipped by 1 base and J by 1 base, with 7 bases between them. CDR1 SGDLS and CDR2 YYNGEE come from the germline V gene. The CDR3 runs 14 residues.

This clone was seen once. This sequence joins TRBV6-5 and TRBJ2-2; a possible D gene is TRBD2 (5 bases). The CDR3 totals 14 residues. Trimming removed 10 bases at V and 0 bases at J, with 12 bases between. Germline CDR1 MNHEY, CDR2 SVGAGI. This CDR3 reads CAIRGVSNTGELFF. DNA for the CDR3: TGTGCCATCCGGGGAGTTTCGAACACCGGGGAGCTGTTTTTT.

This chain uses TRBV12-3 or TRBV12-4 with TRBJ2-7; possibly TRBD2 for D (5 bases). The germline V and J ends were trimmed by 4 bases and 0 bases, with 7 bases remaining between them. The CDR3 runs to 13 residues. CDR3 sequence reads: CASSWRYSYEQYF. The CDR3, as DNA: TGTGCCAGCAGTTGGAGGTACTCCTACGAGCAGTACTTC.

The CDR3 spells CASREAGGNYNEQFF. CDR3 coding DNA: TGTGCCAGCAGAGAAGCGGGGGGAAACTACAATGAGCAGTTCTTC. This chain links TRBV5-4 with TRBJ2-1; TRBD2 matches at 9 bases. CDR3 length: 15 amino acids. Germline V gives CDR1 SGHNT, CDR2 YYREEE (reference sequence). V lost 5 bases, J lost 3 bases, and 6 bases stayed unmatched.

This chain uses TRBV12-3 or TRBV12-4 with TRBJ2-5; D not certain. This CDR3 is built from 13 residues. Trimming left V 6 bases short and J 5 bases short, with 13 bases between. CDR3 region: CASRRERLETQYF. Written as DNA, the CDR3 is TGTGCCAGCAGGCGCGAACGTTTGGAGACCCAGTACTTC.

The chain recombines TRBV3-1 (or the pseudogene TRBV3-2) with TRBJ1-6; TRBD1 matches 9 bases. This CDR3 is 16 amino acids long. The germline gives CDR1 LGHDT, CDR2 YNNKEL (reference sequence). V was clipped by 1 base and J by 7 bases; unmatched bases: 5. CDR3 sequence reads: CASSQGFGTGNSPLHF. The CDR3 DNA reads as TGTGCCAGCAGCCAAGGTTTTGGGACAGGGAATTCACCCCTCCACTTT.

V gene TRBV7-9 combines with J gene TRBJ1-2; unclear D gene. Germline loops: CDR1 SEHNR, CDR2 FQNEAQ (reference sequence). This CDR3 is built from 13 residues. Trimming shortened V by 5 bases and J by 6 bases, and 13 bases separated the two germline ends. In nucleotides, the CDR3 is TGTGCCAGCAGCCCCCCCAGACTGAATGGCTACACCTTC. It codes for CASSPPRLNGYTF.

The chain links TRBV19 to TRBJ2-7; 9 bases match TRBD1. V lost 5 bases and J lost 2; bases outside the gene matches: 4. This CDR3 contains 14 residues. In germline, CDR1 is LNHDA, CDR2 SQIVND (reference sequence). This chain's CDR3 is CASSLRDRAYEQYF. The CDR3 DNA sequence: TGTGCCAGTAGTCTCCGGGACAGGGCCTACGAGCAGTACTTC.

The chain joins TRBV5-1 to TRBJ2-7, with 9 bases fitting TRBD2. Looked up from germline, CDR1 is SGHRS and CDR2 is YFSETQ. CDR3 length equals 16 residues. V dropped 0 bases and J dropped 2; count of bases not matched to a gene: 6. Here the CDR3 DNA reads TGCGCCAGCAGCTTGGGGACTAGCGCCGCGCCCTACGAGCAGTACTTC. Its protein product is CASSLGTSAAPYEQYF. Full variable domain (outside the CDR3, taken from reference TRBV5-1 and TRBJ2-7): KAGVTQTPRYLIKTRGQQVTLSCSPISGHRSVSWYQQTPGQGLQFLFEYFSETQRNKGNFPGRFSGRQFSNSRSEMNVSTLELGDSALYLCASSLGTSAAPYEQYFGPGTRLTVT.

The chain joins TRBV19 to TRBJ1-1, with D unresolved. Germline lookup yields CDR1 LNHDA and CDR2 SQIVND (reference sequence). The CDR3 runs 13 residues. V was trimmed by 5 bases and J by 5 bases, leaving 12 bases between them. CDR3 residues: CASSLRSGTEAFF. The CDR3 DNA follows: TGTGCCAGTAGTCTCCGATCAGGAACTGAAGCTTTCTTT.

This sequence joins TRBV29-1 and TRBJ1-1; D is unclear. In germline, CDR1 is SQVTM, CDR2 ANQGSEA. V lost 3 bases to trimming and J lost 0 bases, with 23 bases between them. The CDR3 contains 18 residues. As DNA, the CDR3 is TGCAGCGTTGATGGGCTGGAGAAATACAGACTAATGAACACTGAAGCTTTCTTT. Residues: CSVDGLEKYRLMNTEAFF.

The CDR3 region has the DNA TGTGCCAGCAGCTTCTCCAGGATTACTAACTATGGCTACACCTTC. It codes for CASSFSRITNYGYTF. The chain links TRBV9 to TRBJ1-2; D remains unclear. V gave up 4 bases and J gave up 0 bases, with 13 bases separating them. Germline V lookup: CDR1 SGDLS, CDR2 YYNGEE. CDR3 size: 15 residues.

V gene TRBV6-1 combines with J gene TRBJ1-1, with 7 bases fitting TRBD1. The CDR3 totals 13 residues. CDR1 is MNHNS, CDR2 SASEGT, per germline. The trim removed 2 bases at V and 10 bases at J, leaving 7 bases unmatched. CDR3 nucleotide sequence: TGTGCCAGCAGTGAAAGGACAGGCCCCACAGCTTTCTTT. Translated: CASSERTGPTAFF.

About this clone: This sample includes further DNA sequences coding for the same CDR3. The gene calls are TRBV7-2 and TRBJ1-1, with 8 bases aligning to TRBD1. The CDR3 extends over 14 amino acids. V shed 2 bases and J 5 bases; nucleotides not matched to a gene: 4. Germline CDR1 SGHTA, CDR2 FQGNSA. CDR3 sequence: CASSLNRGGTEAFF. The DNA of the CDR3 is TGTGCCAGCAGCTTAAACAGGGGGGGGACTGAAGCTTTCTTT. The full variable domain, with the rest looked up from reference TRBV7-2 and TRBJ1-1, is GAGVSQSPSNKVTEKGKDVELRCDPISGHTALYWYRQSLGQGLEFLIYFQGNSAPDKSGLPSDRFSAERTGGSVSTLTIQRTQQEDSAVYLCASSLNRGGTEAFFGQGTRLTVV.

This CDR3 reads CASSQVGGTQHF. The CDR3 coding sequence is TGTGCCAGCAGCCAAGTAGGGGGAACCCAGCATTTT. The chain has TRBV3-1 (or the pseudogene TRBV3-2) and TRBJ1-5, with D possibly being TRBD1 (6 bases). CDR3 length: 12 amino acids. Trimming pared 1 base from V and 11 bases from J, leaving 9 bases between. CDR1 LGHDT and CDR2 YNNKEL come from the germline V gene (reference sequence).

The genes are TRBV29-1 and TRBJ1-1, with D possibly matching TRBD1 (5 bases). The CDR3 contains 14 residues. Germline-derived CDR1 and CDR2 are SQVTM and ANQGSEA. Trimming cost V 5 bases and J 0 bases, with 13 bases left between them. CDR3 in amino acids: CSVTTTVLNTEAFF. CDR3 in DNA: TGCAGCGTTACCACGACAGTCTTGAACACTGAAGCTTTCTTT.

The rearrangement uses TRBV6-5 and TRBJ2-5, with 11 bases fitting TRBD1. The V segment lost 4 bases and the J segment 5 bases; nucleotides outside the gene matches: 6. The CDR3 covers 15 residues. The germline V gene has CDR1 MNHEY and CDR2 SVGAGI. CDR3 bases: TGTGCCAGCAGTTTCGCGGGACAGGGGGTGGAGACCCAGTACTTC. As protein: CASSFAGQGVETQYF.

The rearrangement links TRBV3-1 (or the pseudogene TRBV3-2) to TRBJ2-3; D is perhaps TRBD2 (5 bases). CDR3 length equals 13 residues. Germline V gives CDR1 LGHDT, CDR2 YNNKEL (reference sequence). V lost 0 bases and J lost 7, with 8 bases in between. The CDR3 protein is CASSQDSGNTQYF. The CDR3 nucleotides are TGTGCCAGCAGCCAAGATTCCGGGAATACGCAGTATTTT.

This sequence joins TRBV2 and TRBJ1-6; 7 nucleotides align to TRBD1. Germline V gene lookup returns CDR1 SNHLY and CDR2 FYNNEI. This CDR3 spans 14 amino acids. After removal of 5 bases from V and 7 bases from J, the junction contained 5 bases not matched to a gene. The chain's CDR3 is CASSNRQGNSPLHF. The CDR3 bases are TGTGCCAGCAGTAACAGACAGGGCAATTCACCCCTCCACTTT.

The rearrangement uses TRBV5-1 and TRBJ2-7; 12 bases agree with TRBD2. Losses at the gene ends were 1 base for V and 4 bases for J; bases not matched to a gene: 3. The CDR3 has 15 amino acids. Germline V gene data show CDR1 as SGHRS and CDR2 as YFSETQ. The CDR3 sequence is CASSLMTSGGYEQYF. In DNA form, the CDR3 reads TGCGCCAGCAGCTTGATGACTAGCGGGGGTTACGAGCAGTACTTC.